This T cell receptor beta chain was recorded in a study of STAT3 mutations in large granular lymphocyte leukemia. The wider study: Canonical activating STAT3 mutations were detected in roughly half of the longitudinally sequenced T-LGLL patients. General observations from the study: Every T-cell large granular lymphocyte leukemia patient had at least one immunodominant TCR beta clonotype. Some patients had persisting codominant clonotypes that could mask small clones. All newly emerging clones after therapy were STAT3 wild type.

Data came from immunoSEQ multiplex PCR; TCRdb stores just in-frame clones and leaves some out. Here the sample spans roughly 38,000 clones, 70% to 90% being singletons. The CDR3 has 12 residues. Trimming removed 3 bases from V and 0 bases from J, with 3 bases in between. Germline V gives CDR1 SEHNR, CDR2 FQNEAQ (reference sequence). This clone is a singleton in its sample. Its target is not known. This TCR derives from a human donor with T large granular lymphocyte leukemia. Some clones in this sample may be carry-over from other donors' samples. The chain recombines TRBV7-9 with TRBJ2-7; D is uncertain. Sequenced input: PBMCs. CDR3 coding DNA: TGTGCCAGCAGCTTCAGCTCCTACGAGCAGTACTTC. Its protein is CASSFSSYEQYF.